The T cell receptor beta chain described here comes from a study of T cell repertoires in ileal Crohn's disease. Across the study: The M6 sample came from neoterminal ileum during colonoscopy after surgery.

Method: immunoSEQ multiplex PCR; TCRdb's copy keeps in-frame clones and lacks some. There are 10,000 to 15,000 clones in the sample; 80% to 90% occur only once, and under 20% lies in the top ten. V shed 5 bases and J shed 4 bases, with 17 bases lying between them. The CDR3 consists of 15 residues. Germline V gene lookup returns CDR1 SGHTA and CDR2 FQGNSA. Time point noted: neoterminal ileum biopsy at postoperative endoscopy, about 6 months after surgery. Sequenced: ileal tissue. The chain combines TRBV7-2 with TRBJ1-2, with D perhaps matching TRBD1 (6 bases). The source is an adult with Crohn's disease. Here the CDR3 DNA reads TGTGCCAGCAGCCCGCCGGGGGGGCGAGGCTATGGCTACACCTTC. The encoded protein is CASSPPGGRGYGYTF.